The entry below gives a single T cell receptor (beta chain) sequence along with its context. TCRdb keeps only in-frame clones here, not all; method: immunoSEQ multiplex PCR. The profile covers 95,000 to 120,000 clones, with around 85% appearing a single time and roughly 1.4% taken by the ten largest. The V and J ends lost 6 bases and 3 bases respectively, with 18 bases between them. This CDR3 spans 15 amino acids. Germline-derived CDR1 and CDR2 are SGHRS and YFSETQ. The data were obtained in a study of blood T cell repertoires in COVID-19. Study summary: Both acute and convalescent COVID-19 samples were obtained from the United States, Italy and Spain. In each case, the material was cDNA or gDNA derived from T cells, B-cell-depleted T cells, or PBMCs.

Source material: peripheral blood. The clonotype originates from a man aged 45-65 years with acute or convalescent COVID-19. The chain couples TRBV5-1 to TRBJ1-1; D is possibly TRBD1 (6 bases). The CDR3 DNA follows: TGCGCCAGCATGACAGGTATGGGAGGGTACACTGAAGCTTTCTTT. Protein: CASMTGMGGYTEAFF.